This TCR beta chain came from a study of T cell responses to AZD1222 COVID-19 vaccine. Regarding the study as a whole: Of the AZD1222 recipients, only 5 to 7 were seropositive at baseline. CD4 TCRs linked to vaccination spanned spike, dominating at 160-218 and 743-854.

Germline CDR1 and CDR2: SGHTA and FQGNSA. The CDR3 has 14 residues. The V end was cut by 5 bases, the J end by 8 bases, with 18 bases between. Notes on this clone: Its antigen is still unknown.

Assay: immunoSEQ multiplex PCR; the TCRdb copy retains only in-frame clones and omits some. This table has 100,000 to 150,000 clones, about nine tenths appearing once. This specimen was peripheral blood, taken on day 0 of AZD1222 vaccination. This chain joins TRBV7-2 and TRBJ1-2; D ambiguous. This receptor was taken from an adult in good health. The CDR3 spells CASSPPTTGGGYTF. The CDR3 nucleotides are TGTGCCAGCAGCCCGCCTACTACCGGAGGCGGCTACACCTTC.